This TCR beta chain appears in the sequencing data of a study of blood T cell repertoires in COVID-19. Only in-frame clones appear in the TCRdb table, and some are missing; sequencing was by immunoSEQ multiplex PCR. The table records 130,000 or so clones, around nine tenths of them present only once. Trimming removed 7 bases from V and 8 bases from J, with 12 bases in between. CDR3 length equals 11 residues. The V gene's germline CDR1 is SQVTM and CDR2 ANQGSEA. Specimen: peripheral blood. The V gene is TRBV29-1, the J gene TRBJ1-3; D is unresolved. This TCR was sampled from a woman aged 50 to 60 with acute or convalescent COVID-19. CDR3 in DNA: TGCAGCGGTTGGGTGAGGGACACCATATATTTT. This translates into CSGWVRDTIYF.